The 9 T cell receptor beta chains in this list originate from one sample, sequenced in a study of cytomegalovirus exposure and HLA in healthy donors. This PCR relied on a set of 60 Vbeta primers and 13 Jbeta primers. Produced via immunoSEQ multiplex PCR; TCRdb's table is partial and in-frame only. This table holds more than 80,000 clones, about 70% found once. Source material: PBMCs. The receptors originated from a woman in her 50s in good health and CMV-seropositive.

The V gene is TRBV9, the J gene TRBJ2-7; unclear D gene. The CDR3 covers 15 residues. The germline gives CDR1 SGDLS, CDR2 YYNGEE. Trimming removed 4 bases at V and 0 bases at J, with 14 bases between. The CDR3 nucleotides are TGTGCCAGCAGCAAGCACCGGCCGGGCTCCTACGAGCAGTACTTC. Its translation: CASSKHRPGSYEQYF.

The chain combines TRBV10-3 with TRBJ2-1; D is perhaps TRBD1 (5 bases). Trimming pared 6 bases from V and 5 bases from J, leaving 11 bases between. In germline, CDR1 is ENHRY, CDR2 SYGVKD. This CDR3 spans 13 amino acids. CDR3 in amino acids: CAIRAGLNNEQFF. CDR3 coding DNA: TGTGCCATCAGGGCAGGGCTGAACAATGAGCAGTTCTTC.

The chain carries TRBV7-3 and TRBJ1-6; TRBD1 might be the D (5 bases). The CDR3 consists of 16 residues. V gave up 1 base and J gave up 8 bases, with 15 bases separating them. CDR1 is SGHTA, CDR2 FQGTGA, per germline. In DNA form, the CDR3 reads TGTGCCAGCAGCTTAAATGGGGGGGAGCTGCATTCACCCCTCCACTTT. This translates into CASSLNGGELHSPLHF.

This clone showed up many times. V and J are TRBV30 and TRBJ1-2; the D gene is possibly TRBD1 (5 bases). CDR3 size: 14 residues. Trimming cost V 3 bases and J 6 bases, with 17 bases left between them. CDR1 and CDR2 (germline): GTSNPN, SVGIG (reference sequence). The chain's CDR3 is CAWRDLGRVDGYTF. The CDR3 DNA is TGTGCCTGGAGGGACCTCGGCAGGGTAGATGGCTACACCTTC.

The V call is TRBV5-1, the J call TRBJ2-7; D is uncertain. The CDR3 has 14 amino acids. The V end was cut by 5 bases, the J end by 9 bases, with 21 bases between. In germline, CDR1 is SGHRS, CDR2 YFSETQ. CDR3 nucleotides: TGCGCCAGCAGACTTCTGACAAGCCCCGCATCGCAGTACTTC. Amino acid sequence: CASRLLTSPASQYF. The full variable domain, completed using reference TRBV5-1 and TRBJ2-7, is KAGVTQTPRYLIKTRGQQVTLSCSPISGHRSVSWYQQTPGQGLQFLFEYFSETQRNKGNFPGRFSGRQFSNSRSEMNVSTLELGDSALYLCASRLLTSPASQYFGPGTRLTVT.

This chain uses TRBV28 with TRBJ2-1; 9 positions agree with TRBD2. The CDR3 loop spans 15 amino acids. The germline gives CDR1 MDHEN, CDR2 SYDVKM. V shed 5 bases and J 7 bases; nucleotides not matched to a gene: 9. CDR3 sequence reads: CASSPPGGGANEQFF. The CDR3 DNA follows: TGTGCCAGCAGTCCTCCGGGCGGGGGGGCGAATGAGCAGTTCTTC.

The gene calls are TRBV4-1 and TRBJ2-3; 7 bases match TRBD2. This CDR3 comprises 16 residues. With 4 bases clipped from V and 2 bases from J, the junction kept 9 bases outside the gene matches. From germline, CDR1 is MGHRA and CDR2 YSYEKL. CDR3 protein: CASSPRTSSHTDTQYF. CDR3 nucleotide sequence: TGCGCCAGCAGCCCTCGGACTAGTTCTCACACAGATACGCAGTATTTT.

V is TRBV6-1 and J is TRBJ1-2; 9 positions match TRBD1. The V segment lost 4 bases and the J segment 8 bases; nucleotides outside the gene matches: 14. The CDR3 extends over 16 amino acids. Germline loops: CDR1 MNHNS, CDR2 SASEGT. CDR3 bases: TGTGCCAGCAGTGCGGGGACAGGGAATTCGGTTATCGGCTACACCTTC. Translation: CASSAGTGNSVIGYTF.

V and J are TRBV5-1 and TRBJ1-2, with 7 positions matching TRBD1. The length of the CDR3 is 15 residues. After removal of 3 bases from V and 7 bases from J, the junction contained 12 bases not matched to a gene. Per germline, CDR1 SGHRS and CDR2 YFSETQ. The CDR3 DNA is TGCGCCAGCAGCTCGGGCTCTAGGGGGCCCCCTGGCTACACCTTC. It codes for CASSSGSRGPPGYTF.